Listed here are 24 T cell receptor beta chains from one sample, sequenced in a study of T cells in Graves' hyperthyroidism and ophthalmopathy. Authors of the study amplified TCR beta CDR3 regions from RNA transcripts. A set of HTBI primers served as the primers for a first-round RT-PCR of the TCR CDR3. One entry per CDR3 protein, called by TCRdb with MiXCR from the multiplex PCR reads. The profile shows about 560,000 distinct CDR3 sequences, approximately 15% of them singletons. The sample consisted of blood. Source of these receptors: a woman in her 40s with Graves' hyperthyroidism.

The chain uses TRBV7-8 and TRBJ2-1; a possible D gene is TRBD2 (6 bases). The CDR3 is 18 residues long. V was clipped by 5 bases and J by 0 bases, with 20 bases between them. CDR1 SGHVS and CDR2 FQNEAQ come from the germline V gene. The CDR3 coding sequence is TGTGCCAGCAGCCAAGATCGCGGGACGCCGAGCTCCTACAATGAGCAGTTCTTC. This translates into CASSQDRGTPSSYNEQFF.

This clonotype has a count of ten or more. The chain employs TRBV5-1 and TRBJ2-1; 7 nucleotides match TRBD2. The J segment lost 3 bases and the V segment lost 4 bases, leaving 10 bases of the junction unmatched. The CDR3 runs 16 residues. Looked up from germline, CDR1 is SGHRS and CDR2 is YFSETQ. The CDR3 sequence is CASSRSGGTNYNEQFF. CDR3 coding DNA: TGCGCCAGCAGCAGATCGGGCGGGACTAACTACAATGAGCAGTTCTTC.

This clonotype was detected a few times. The chain couples TRBV19 to TRBJ2-2, with D perhaps matching TRBD1 or TRBD2 (5 bases each). The CDR3 loop spans 19 amino acids. The germline gives CDR1 LNHDA, CDR2 SQIVND (reference sequence). V lost 6 bases to trimming and J lost 2 bases, with 25 bases between them. CDR3 residues: CASRGTWVGKYGNTGELFF. CDR3 in DNA: TGTGCCAGTAGGGGGACCTGGGTGGGGAAGTACGGAAACACCGGGGAGCTGTTTTTT.

The sample holds a few counts of this clonotype. The rearrangement joins TRBV24-1 to TRBJ2-1; D not resolved. The germline gives CDR1 KGHDR, CDR2 SFDVKD. This CDR3 contains 14 residues. V lost 5 bases and J lost 2, with 9 bases in between. The CDR3 spells CATSGSLPYNEQFF. The CDR3 nucleotides read TGTGCCACCAGTGGTAGTTTACCCTACAATGAGCAGTTCTTC.

This chain joins TRBV25-1 and TRBJ1-2; D unresolved. The CDR3 sequence is 12 residues long. V was cut by 3 bases and J by 3 bases, with 5 bases left in between. The germline V gene encodes CDR1 MGHDK and CDR2 SYGVNS. The CDR3 nucleotides are TGTGCCAGCAGTGATCCCTACTATGGCTACACCTTC. It yields the protein CASSDPYYGYTF.

Only a few counts were recorded for this clonotype. The chain combines TRBV7-2 with TRBJ1-6; D gene ambiguous. The CDR3 length is 15 residues. Germline-derived CDR1 and CDR2 are SGHTA and FQGNSA. The V gene lost 3 bases and the J gene lost 6 bases, with 12 bases spanning the gap. This CDR3 is CASSLYDGFNSPLHF. As DNA, the CDR3 is TGTGCCAGCAGCTTGTATGACGGCTTTAATTCACCCCTCCACTTT.

This clonotype was detected a few times. The chain combines TRBV27 with TRBJ2-1; 9 positions match TRBD2. The V and J ends lost 9 bases and 0 bases, in that order; junction bases with no gene match: 6. Germline V CDR1 and CDR2: MNHEY, SMNVEV (reference sequence). CDR3 length: 15 amino acids. The CDR3, as DNA: TGTGCCAGTGGGCGGGGGGGGTACTCCTACAATGAGCAGTTCTTC. Amino acid sequence: CASGRGGYSYNEQFF.

The gene calls are TRBV9 and TRBJ1-1; TRBD1 agrees at 9 bases. The CDR3 has 16 residues. V gave up 2 bases and J gave up 0 bases; unmatched junction bases: 5. CDR1 and CDR2 (germline): SGDLS, YYNGEE. CDR3 loop: CASSVGQGAMNTEAFF. DNA for the CDR3: TGTGCCAGCAGCGTGGGACAGGGAGCCATGAACACTGAAGCTTTCTTT.

In this sample, this clonotype turned up a few times. This chain uses TRBV6-5 with TRBJ1-6; D ambiguous. CDR1 is MNHEY and CDR2 is SVGAGI in the germline V gene. The CDR3 extends over 12 amino acids. V was cut by 0 bases and J by 8 bases, with 2 bases left in between. The CDR3 DNA reads as TGTGCCAGCAGTTACTCCTATTCACCCCTCCACTTT. Translating it yields CASSYSYSPLHF.

This clonotype was recorded at least ten times. V gene TRBV20-1 combines with J gene TRBJ2-1; 7 bases line up with TRBD2. This CDR3 region has 17 residues. Germline V gene sequence: CDR1 DFQATT, CDR2 SNEGSKA (reference sequence). V gave up 0 bases and J gave up 4 bases; unmatched junction bases: 12. In nucleotides, the CDR3 is TGCAGTGCTAGAGAATATAGGAGTAGCGGGCCTTACAATGAGCAGTTCTTC. It translates to CSAREYRSSGPYNEQFF.

This clonotype was counted many times. V and J are TRBV12-3 or TRBV12-4 and TRBJ1-2; possibly TRBD1 for D (5 bases). The germline V and J ends were trimmed by 6 bases and 6 bases, with 20 bases remaining between them. This CDR3 contains 15 residues. The CDR3 DNA follows: TGTGCCAGCAGCCGCGGAGGGGACTCAAGTCATGGCTACACCTTC. Translation: CASSRGGDSSHGYTF.

The chain is built from TRBV7-9 and TRBJ2-7, with a tentative D call TRBD2 (6 bases). The CDR3 contains 16 residues. V was shortened by 4 bases and J by 2 bases, with 18 bases between the two germline ends. The germline V gene encodes CDR1 SEHNR and CDR2 FQNEAQ (reference sequence). CDR3 sequence: CASSSTDYQNPYEQYF. The CDR3 DNA reads TGTGCCAGCAGCTCGACGGACTACCAGAATCCCTACGAGCAGTACTTC.

Regarding this clonotype: A much more abundant neighbour one base away suggests this may be a read error. The V and J genes are TRBV2 and TRBJ2-5, with a tentative D call TRBD1 (5 bases). The V end was cut by 6 bases, the J end by 2 bases, with 7 bases between. Germline assignment: CDR1 SNHLY and CDR2 FYNNEI. This CDR3 contains 12 residues. The CDR3 region has the DNA TGTGCCAGCAGGACAGATCAAGAGACCCAGTACTTC. This translates into CASRTDQETQYF.

As for this clonotype: A much larger clone sits a single nucleotide away, making a read error possible. The CDR3 ends on some other residue instead of the conserved phenylalanine or tryptophan, so this is likely a read error. The V call is TRBV7-2, the J call TRBJ2-3, with 7 positions matching TRBD2. Germline assignment: CDR1 SGHTA and CDR2 FQGNSA. Trimming cost V 5 bases and J 0 bases; bases outside gene matches: 8. This CDR3 is 16 amino acids long. The CDR3 region has the DNA TGTGCCAGCAGCGCTCGGACTAGGCTTAGCACAGATACGCAGTATCTT. It codes for CASSARTRLSTDTQYL.

This clonotype has at least ten counts. The V and J genes are TRBV30 and TRBJ1-6, with 7 bases matching TRBD1. J lost 8 bases, V lost 3 bases, and 10 bases had no gene match. The CDR3 is 15 amino acids. CDR1 and CDR2 (germline): GTSNPN, SVGIG (reference sequence). CDR3 loop: CAWSPYDRDDSPLHF. CDR3 sequence (DNA): TGTGCCTGGAGCCCTTACGACAGGGATGATTCACCCCTCCACTTT.

This clonotype was recorded many times. This rearrangement joins TRBV2 to TRBJ2-7; TRBD1 matches 9 bases. The CDR3 contains 13 residues. Germline values: CDR1 SNHLY, CDR2 FYNNEI. V was clipped by 11 bases and J by 4 bases; unmatched bases: 9. This chain's CDR3 is CAGQGTPPYEQYF. The DNA of the CDR3 is TGTGCCGGACAGGGGACGCCCCCATACGAGCAGTACTTC. Full variable domain (rest looked up from reference TRBV2 and TRBJ2-7): EPEVTQTPSHQVTQMGQEVILRCVPISNHLYFYWYRQILGQKVEFLVSFYNNEISEKSEIFDDQFSVERPDGSNFTLKIRSTKLEDSAMYFCAGQGTPPYEQYFGPGTRLTVT.

This clonotype was found a few times. The rearrangement uses TRBV20-1 and TRBJ2-6; D uncertain. The CDR3 length is 17 residues. V shed 0 bases and J shed 4 bases, with 16 bases lying between them. Per germline, CDR1 DFQATT and CDR2 SNEGSKA (reference sequence). The CDR3 region has the DNA TGCAGTGCTAGAGACCTAGAAGAGGAAACCGGGGCCAACGTCCTGACTTTC. It is translated as CSARDLEEETGANVLTF.

This clonotype was recorded many times. This rearrangement joins TRBV12-3 or TRBV12-4 to TRBJ1-5; D uncertain. Trimming stripped 5 bases from V and 5 bases from J, with 7 bases between. The CDR3 is 12 amino acids. The DNA of the CDR3 is TGTGCCAGCAGTGTGGTGTATCAGCCCCAGCATTTT. Translated: CASSVVYQPQHF.

This clonotype was seen repeatedly, ten times or more. This sequence joins TRBV10-3 and TRBJ1-5; TRBD1 aligns across 7 bases. In germline, CDR1 is ENHRY, CDR2 SYGVKD. J was trimmed by 5 bases and V by 1 base; bases with no gene match: 5. This CDR3 has 15 amino acids. The CDR3 is CAISELGGAYQPQHF. Written as DNA, the CDR3 is TGTGCCATCAGTGAGTTAGGGGGCGCCTATCAGCCCCAGCATTTT.

For the CDR3, the DNA is TGTGCCAGCAGTTACTCTAACAGGGGAGGCACTGAAGCTTTCTTT. Translated, it gives CASSYSNRGGTEAFF. The chain recombines TRBV6-5 with TRBJ1-1; 7 bases map to TRBD1. Looked up from germline, CDR1 is MNHEY and CDR2 is SVGAGI. Trimming at V came to 0 bases and at J to 4 bases, leaving 5 bases not matched to a gene. The CDR3 contains 15 residues.

There are many counts of this clonotype. The rearrangement joins TRBV29-1 to TRBJ2-1; D remains unclear. Trimming removed 4 bases at V and 4 bases at J, with 5 bases between. The CDR3 is 11 amino acids. The V gene's germline CDR1 is SQVTM and CDR2 ANQGSEA. In DNA, the CDR3 is TGCAGCGTTGGGCAATACAATGAGCAGTTCTTC. Protein product: CSVGQYNEQFF.

In this sample, this clonotype turned up many times. The chain employs TRBV12-3 or TRBV12-4 and TRBJ2-1, with TRBD2 matching over 10 bases. The CDR3 covers 15 residues. V was pared by 6 bases and J by 2 bases, with 4 bases of the junction left unmatched. CDR3 sequence reads: CASRRSGRTYNEQFF. CDR3 nucleotides: TGTGCCAGCAGACGTAGCGGGAGGACCTACAATGAGCAGTTCTTC.

This clonotype was seen a handful of times. The chain is built from TRBV28 and TRBJ1-4; D call uncertain. The V end was cut by 8 bases, the J end by 0 bases, with 10 bases between. Germline V gives CDR1 MDHEN, CDR2 SYDVKM. This CDR3 contains 14 residues. The CDR3 region is CASVQTSTNEKLFF. The CDR3 DNA reads as TGTGCCAGCGTCCAAACCTCAACTAATGAAAAACTGTTTTTT.

This clonotype showed up many times. This chain links TRBV18 with TRBJ1-1; tentatively, D is TRBD1 (5 bases). Germline CDR1 KGHSH, CDR2 LQKENI. The CDR3 extends over 15 amino acids. With 5 bases removed from V and 3 bases from J, the gap between germline ends came to 16 bases. CDR3 loop: CASSNKAGSDTEAFF. The DNA of the CDR3 is TGTGCCAGCTCAAACAAGGCAGGGAGCGACACTGAAGCTTTCTTT. Supplemented by reference TRBV18 and TRBJ1-1, the full variable domain reads NAGVMQNPRHLVRRRGQEARLRCSPMKGHSHVYWYRQLPEEGLKFMVYLQKENIIDESGMPKERFSAEFPKEGPSILRIQQVVRGDSAAYFCASSNKAGSDTEAFFGQGTRLTVV.